Listed below are T cell receptor beta chains from one sample, sequenced in a study of identical twins. TCRdb re-called the 5' RACE reads with MiXCR, one entry per CDR3 protein. The sample lists approximately 500,000 distinct CDR3 sequences, around 24% seen once, with roughly 2.8% in the top ten. The data were also submitted as part of a second study, on T cells expressing NK-cell markers.

The sequenced sample was CD4+ T cells sorted from blood. Receptors were obtained from a woman aged 18 to 35 in good health. CDR3s include the opening cysteine and the closing phenylalanine or tryptophan. Fields, in order: J gene, D gene, clone size, V gene, CDR3 protein, CDR3 DNA. A D gene is named only where the DNA matches it firmly. A row's size may be missing; if present it is once, few, many or a size class.

TRBJ1-2 | NA | NA | TRBV20-1 | CSASSAPHYGYTF | TGCAGTGCTAGTTCAGCACCCCACTATGGCTACACCTTC
TRBJ2-3 | NA | few | TRBV20-1 | CSARGYPGTQYF | TGCAGTGCTAGAGGCTATCCCGGTACGCAGTATTTT
TRBJ2-1 | TRBD2 | few | TRBV6-1 | CASSASGANYNEQFF | TGTGCCAGCAGCGCTAGCGGGGCGAACTACAATGAGCAGTTCTTC
TRBJ1-5 | NA | NA | TRBV7-2 | CASSLGTTPRPQHF | TGTGCCAGCAGCTTAGGGACAACTCCTCGGCCCCAGCATTTT
TRBJ1-5 | NA | NA | TRBV27 | CASSLVRGDQPQHF | TGTGCCAGCAGTTTAGTCAGGGGCGACCAGCCCCAGCATTTT
TRBJ2-4 | NA | once | TRBV27 | CASSEAVVGRQYF | TGTGCCAGCAGTGAGGCGGTTGTCGGGCGCCAGTACTTC
TRBJ2-7 | TRBD2 | NA | TRBV6-2/TRBV6-3 | CASRRLADLSYEQYF | TGTGCCAGCAGGCGACTAGCGGACCTCTCCTACGAGCAGTACTTC
TRBJ2-3 | TRBD2 | NA | TRBV20-1 | CSARAPTSGSTDTQYF | TGCAGTGCTAGAGCCCCCACTAGCGGGAGTACAGATACGCAGTATTTT
TRBJ2-3 | NA | NA | TRBV6-5 | CASSSFPGDTDTQYF | TGTGCCAGCAGTTCATTCCCAGGGGACACAGATACGCAGTATTTT
TRBJ2-1 | TRBD2 | NA | TRBV9 | CASSVEGGGALGYNEQFF | TGTGCCAGCAGCGTAGAAGGCGGGGGGGCCTTGGGCTACAATGAGCAGTTCTTC
TRBJ1-4 | NA | NA | TRBV2 | CASSSGWEKLFF | TGTGCCAGCTCATCTGGTTGGGAAAAACTGTTTTTT
TRBJ1-2 | NA | few | TRBV21-1 | CASKPATYLLGYTF | TGTGCCAGCAAACCGGCGACGTACTTACTCGGCTACACCTTC
TRBJ2-2 | NA | few | TRBV20-1 | CSAHYTGELFF | TGCAGTGCCCACTATACCGGGGAGCTGTTTTTT
TRBJ2-1 | NA | NA | TRBV20-1 | CSAWLLSEQFF | TGCAGTGCTTGGCTCCTTAGTGAGCAGTTCTTC
TRBJ1-1 | TRBD1 | NA | TRBV6-7 | CASSSYRGLAKGAFF | TGTGCCAGCAGCTCTTACAGGGGGTTGGCGAAGGGAGCTTTCTTT
TRBJ2-3 | NA | NA | TRBV29-1 | CSVETRYTDTQYF | TGCAGCGTTGAAACGAGGTACACAGATACGCAGTATTTT